A selection of T cell receptor beta chains follows, all from one sample in a study of PD-1 blockade in mismatch repair-deficient tumors. The table came from immunoSEQ multiplex PCR; TCRdb's copy has only in-frame clones and leaves some out. The sample has about 15,000 clones, roughly nine tenths seen once. These receptors' targets are unknown. Sample: cells cultured in vitro, taken from a patient treated with pembrolizumab. The receptors here all came from an adult with mismatch repair-deficient cancer. CDR3s leave out the opening cysteine and the closing phenylalanine or tryptophan. Fields, in order: V gene, J gene, CDR3 protein.

>TRBV27|TRBJ1-1
ASSFSQNTEAF
>TRBV4-2|TRBJ1-1
ASRGGMNTEAF
>TRBV14|TRBJ1-2
ASSQGQSYGYT
>TRBV27|TRBJ1-5
ASRHQGAVGSYQPQH
>TRBV5-5|TRBJ1-4
ASSLGPHTNEKLF
>TRBV10-1|TRBJ2-7
ASSGQGEGHEQY
>TRBV30|TRBJ2-1
AWSGGNEQF
>TRBV6-5|TRBJ1-4
ASSYGGSGEKLF
>TRBV4-2|TRBJ2-7
ASSHTEGGTYEQY
>TRBV7-2|TRBJ2-7
ASSFSGSYEQY
>TRBV15|TRBJ1-2
ATREGGKLNYGYT
>TRBV11-2|TRBJ1-5
ASSLTTGGAQPQH
>TRBV12-5|TRBJ1-6
ASGLYTWGGTGSMYNSPLH
>TRBV5-1|TRBJ2-2
ASSLVGGELF
>TRBV15|TRBJ2-1
ATSRDRRGATYNEQF
>TRBV5-1|TRBJ2-1
ASSAYSNEQF
>TRBV7-3|TRBJ2-7
ASSLRREDEQY
>TRBV19|TRBJ2-7
ASNSGLAGGLASYEQY
>TRBV6-5|TRBJ1-3
ASSYSGAGNTIY
>TRBV7-8|TRBJ2-3
ASSLSGTHSTSTDTQY
>TRBV19|TRBJ1-2
ASSRGGNDGYT
>TRBV5-1|TRBJ2-3
ASRRAGEDTQY
>TRBV18|TRBJ2-7
ASSTGLAGVYEQY
>TRBV7-9|TRBJ1-3
ASSLNSGNTIY
>TRBV10-3|TRBJ2-3
AISAATGRTDTQY
>TRBV2|TRBJ1-4
ASSMETSPF
>TRBV27|TRBJ2-7
ASTRAGDSYEQY
>TRBV5-1|TRBJ1-1
ASSPGTVNTEAF
>TRBV19|TRBJ2-2
ASSIGANTGELF
>TRBV7-9|TRBJ1-5
ASGVDNQPQH
>TRBV9|TRBJ2-3
ASSASDTQY
>TRBV30|TRBJ1-1
AWSERGGTEAF
>TRBV29-1|TRBJ2-3
SVRRLAGPTDTQY
>TRBV15|TRBJ1-1
ATSRAQGVAEAF
>TRBV7-9|TRBJ2-1
ASSRGDEQF